This TCR beta chain derives from a study of T cells in Graves' hyperthyroidism and ophthalmopathy. Study-wide background: Before treatment of any kind, peripheral blood was taken at initial diagnosis. Study conclusions and caveats: Blood shared most expanded thyroid clonotypes above 0.001.

This clonotype was found many times. The antigen is undetermined. Amplification of TCR beta CDR3 regions used RNA as the template. An initial round of RT-PCR targeting the TCR CDR3 relied on the HTBI primer set. TCRdb reanalysed the multiplex PCR reads using MiXCR and keeps one entry per CDR3 protein. The table has approximately 430,000 distinct CDR3 sequences, 15% to 18% seen once. V lost 5 bases and J 0 bases, leaving 13 bases between the germline ends. Germline V gene sequence: CDR1 MNHNS, CDR2 SASEGT. The CDR3 has 15 amino acids. Diagnosing involved the use of clinical symptoms, serum thyroxine and TRAb, thyroid ultrasound and orbital computed tomography. Isolation of PBMCs was performed on around 9.8 ml fresh peripheral blood.

The rearrangement uses TRBV6-1 and TRBJ1-1; D gene unclear. This sequence originates from a woman aged 18-29 years with Graves' hyperthyroidism. The sequenced sample was blood. The CDR3 DNA sequence: TGTGCCAGCAGTTTTACGCCTTCGATGAACACTGAAGCTTTCTTT. The encoded protein is CASSFTPSMNTEAFF.